This TCR beta chain originates from a study of identical twins. Study results and caveats: The abundant beta clonotypes from cord blood had fewer insertions, and memory repertoires had none of this.

One entry per CDR3 protein results from TCRdb running MiXCR on the 5' RACE reads. The repertoire has some 790,000 distinct CDR3 sequences, 15% to 20% of them found once; the top ten carry around 13%. Concerning this clonotype itself: The target antigen is unknown.

This sample was shared with a second study, whose subject was T cells expressing NK-cell markers. That study reports: HCMV seropositivity marked seven of the eight sequenced donors; one was seronegative.

This clonotype was obtained from a woman aged 18 to 35 in good health. The source material was PBMCs.

Here the CDR3 reads CASSRGQSGANVLTF. DNA for the CDR3: TGTGCCAGCAGCCGTGGACAGTCCGGGGCCAACGTCCTGACTTTC. The V call is TRBV3-1, the J call TRBJ2-6; D might be TRBD1 (6 bases). This CDR3 contains 15 residues. V lost 4 bases, J lost 4 bases, and 11 bases lay in between. The germline V gene has CDR1 LGHDT and CDR2 YNNKEL (reference sequence).